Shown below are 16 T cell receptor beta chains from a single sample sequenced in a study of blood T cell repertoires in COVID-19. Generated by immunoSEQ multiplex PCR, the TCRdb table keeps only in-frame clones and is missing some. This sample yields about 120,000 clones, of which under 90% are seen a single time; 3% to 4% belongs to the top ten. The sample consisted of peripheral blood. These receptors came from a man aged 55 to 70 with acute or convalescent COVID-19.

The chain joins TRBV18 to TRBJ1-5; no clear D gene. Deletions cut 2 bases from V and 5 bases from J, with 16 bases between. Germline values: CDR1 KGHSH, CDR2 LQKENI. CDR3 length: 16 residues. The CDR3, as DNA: TGTGCCAGCTCACCAGAGTATGCGGGGAGCGATCAGCCCCAGCATTTT. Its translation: CASSPEYAGSDQPQHF.

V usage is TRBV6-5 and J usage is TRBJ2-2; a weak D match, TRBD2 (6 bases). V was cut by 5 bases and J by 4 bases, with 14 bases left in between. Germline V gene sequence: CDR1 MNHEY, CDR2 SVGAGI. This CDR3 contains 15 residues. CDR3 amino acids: CASSRGFGGTGELFF. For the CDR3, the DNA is TGTGCCAGCAGTCGGGGGTTTGGAGGCACCGGGGAGCTGTTTTTT.

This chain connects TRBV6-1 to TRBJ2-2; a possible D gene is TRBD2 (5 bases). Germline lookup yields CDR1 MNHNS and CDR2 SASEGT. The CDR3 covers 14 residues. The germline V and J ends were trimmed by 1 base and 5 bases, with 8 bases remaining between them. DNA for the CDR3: TGTGCCAGCAGTGAAGTCGAGGGAACCGGGGAGCTGTTTTTT. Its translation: CASSEVEGTGELFF.

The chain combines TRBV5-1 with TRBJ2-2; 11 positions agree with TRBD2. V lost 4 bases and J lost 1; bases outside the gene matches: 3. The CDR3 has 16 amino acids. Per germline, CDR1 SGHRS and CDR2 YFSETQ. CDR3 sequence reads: CASSALAGGNTGELFF. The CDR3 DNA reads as TGCGCCAGCAGCGCCCTAGCGGGAGGGAACACCGGGGAGCTGTTTTTT.

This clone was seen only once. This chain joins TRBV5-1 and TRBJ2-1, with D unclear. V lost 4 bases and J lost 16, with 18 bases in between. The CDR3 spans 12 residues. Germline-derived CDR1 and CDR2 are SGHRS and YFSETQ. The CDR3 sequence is CASSLIDKPLFF. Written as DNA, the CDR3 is TGCGCCAGCAGCCTTATAGACAAGCCCCTCTTCTTC. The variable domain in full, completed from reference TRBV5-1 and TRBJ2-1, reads KAGVTQTPRYLIKTRGQQVTLSCSPISGHRSVSWYQQTPGQGLQFLFEYFSETQRNKGNFPGRFSGRQFSNSRSEMNVSTLELGDSALYLCASSLIDKPLFFGPGTRLTVL.

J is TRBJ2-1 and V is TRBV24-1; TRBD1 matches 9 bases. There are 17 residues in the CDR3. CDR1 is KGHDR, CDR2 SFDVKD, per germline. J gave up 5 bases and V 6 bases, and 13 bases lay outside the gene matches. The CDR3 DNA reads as TGTGCCACCAGTCAGGGTACAGGGGGCCTGTATGACAATGAGCAGTTCTTC. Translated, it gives CATSQGTGGLYDNEQFF.

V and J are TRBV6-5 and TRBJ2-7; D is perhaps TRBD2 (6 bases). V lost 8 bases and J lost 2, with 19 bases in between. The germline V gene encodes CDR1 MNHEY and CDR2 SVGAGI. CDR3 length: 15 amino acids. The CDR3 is CASRLGRGSTYEQYF. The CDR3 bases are TGTGCCAGCCGCCTCGGGAGAGGGTCTACCTACGAGCAGTACTTC.

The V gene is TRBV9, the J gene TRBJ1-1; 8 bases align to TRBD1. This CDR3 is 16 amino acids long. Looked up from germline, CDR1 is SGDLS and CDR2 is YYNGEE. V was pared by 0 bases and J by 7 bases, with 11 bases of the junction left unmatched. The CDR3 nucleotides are TGTGCCAGCAGCGTAGTCCCGACAGGGGACGGTGGTGAAGCTTTCTTT. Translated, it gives CASSVVPTGDGGEAFF.

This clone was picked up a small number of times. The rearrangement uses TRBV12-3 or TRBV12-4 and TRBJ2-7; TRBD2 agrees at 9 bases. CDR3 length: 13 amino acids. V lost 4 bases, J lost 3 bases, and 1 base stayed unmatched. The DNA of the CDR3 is TGTGCCAGCAGTTCAGCGGGGGGCTACGAGCAGTACTTC. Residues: CASSSAGGYEQYF.

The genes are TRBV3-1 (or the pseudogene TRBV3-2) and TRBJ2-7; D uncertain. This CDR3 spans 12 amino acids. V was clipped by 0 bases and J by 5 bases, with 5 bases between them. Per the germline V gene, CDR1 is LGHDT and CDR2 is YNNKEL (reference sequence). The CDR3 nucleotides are TGTGCCAGCAGCCAAGATCCCGACGAGCAGTACTTC. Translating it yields CASSQDPDEQYF.

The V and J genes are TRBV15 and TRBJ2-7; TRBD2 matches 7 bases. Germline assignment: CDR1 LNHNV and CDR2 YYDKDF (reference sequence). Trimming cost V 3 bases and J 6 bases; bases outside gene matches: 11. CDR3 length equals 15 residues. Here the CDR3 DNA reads TGTGCCACCAGCAGTTCTCGGGAGGCGATCCGCGAGCAGTACTTC. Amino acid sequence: CATSSSREAIREQYF. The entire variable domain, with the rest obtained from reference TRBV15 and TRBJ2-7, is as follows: DAMVIQNPRYQVTQFGKPVTLSCSQTLNHNVMYWYQQKSSQAPKLLFHYYDKDFNNEADTPDNFQSRRPNTSFCFLDIRSPGLGDTAMYLCATSSSREAIREQYFGPGTRLTVT.

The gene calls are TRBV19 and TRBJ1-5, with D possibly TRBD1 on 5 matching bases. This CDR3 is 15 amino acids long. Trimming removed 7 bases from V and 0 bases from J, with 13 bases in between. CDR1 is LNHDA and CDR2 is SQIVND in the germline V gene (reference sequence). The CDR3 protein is CASTQTASSNQPQHF. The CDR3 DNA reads TGTGCCAGTACCCAGACAGCGAGTAGCAATCAGCCCCAGCATTTT.

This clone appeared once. In nucleotides, the CDR3 is TGTGCCAGCAGCGGCCATGGCGTGGAGGGGAAGCCCCAGCATTTT. Translated: CASSGHGVEGKPQHF. The chain has TRBV7-8 and TRBJ1-5, with D perhaps TRBD1 (5 bases). The V and J ends lost 5 bases and 8 bases respectively, with 19 bases between them. CDR1 is SGHVS, CDR2 FQNEAQ, per germline. The CDR3 consists of 15 residues.

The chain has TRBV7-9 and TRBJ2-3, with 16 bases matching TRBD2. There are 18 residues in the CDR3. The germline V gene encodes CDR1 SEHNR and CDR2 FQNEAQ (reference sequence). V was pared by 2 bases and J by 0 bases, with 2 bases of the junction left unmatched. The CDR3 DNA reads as TGTGCCAGCAGCTTAATGGGACTAGCGGGAGGGAGCACAGATACGCAGTATTTT. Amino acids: CASSLMGLAGGSTDTQYF. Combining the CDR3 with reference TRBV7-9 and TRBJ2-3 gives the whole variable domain DTGVSQNPRHKITKRGQNVTFRCDPISEHNRLYWYRQTLGQGPEFLTYFQNEAQLEKSRLLSDRFSAERPKGSFSTLEIQRTEQGDSAMYLCASSLMGLAGGSTDTQYFGPGTRLTVL.

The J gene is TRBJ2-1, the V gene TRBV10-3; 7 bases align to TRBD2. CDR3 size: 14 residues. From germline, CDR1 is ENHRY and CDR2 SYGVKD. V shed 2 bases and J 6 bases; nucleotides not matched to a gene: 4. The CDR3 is CAISEGGSVNEQFF. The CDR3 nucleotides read TGTGCCATCAGTGAGGGCGGGAGTGTCAATGAGCAGTTCTTC.

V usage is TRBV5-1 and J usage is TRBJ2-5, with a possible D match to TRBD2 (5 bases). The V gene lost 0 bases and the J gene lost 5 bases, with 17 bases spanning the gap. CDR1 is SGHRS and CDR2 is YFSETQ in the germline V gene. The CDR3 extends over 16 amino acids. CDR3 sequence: CASSLALASRGETQYF. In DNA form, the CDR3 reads TGCGCCAGCAGCTTGGCCTTAGCGAGCCGAGGGGAGACCCAGTACTTC.